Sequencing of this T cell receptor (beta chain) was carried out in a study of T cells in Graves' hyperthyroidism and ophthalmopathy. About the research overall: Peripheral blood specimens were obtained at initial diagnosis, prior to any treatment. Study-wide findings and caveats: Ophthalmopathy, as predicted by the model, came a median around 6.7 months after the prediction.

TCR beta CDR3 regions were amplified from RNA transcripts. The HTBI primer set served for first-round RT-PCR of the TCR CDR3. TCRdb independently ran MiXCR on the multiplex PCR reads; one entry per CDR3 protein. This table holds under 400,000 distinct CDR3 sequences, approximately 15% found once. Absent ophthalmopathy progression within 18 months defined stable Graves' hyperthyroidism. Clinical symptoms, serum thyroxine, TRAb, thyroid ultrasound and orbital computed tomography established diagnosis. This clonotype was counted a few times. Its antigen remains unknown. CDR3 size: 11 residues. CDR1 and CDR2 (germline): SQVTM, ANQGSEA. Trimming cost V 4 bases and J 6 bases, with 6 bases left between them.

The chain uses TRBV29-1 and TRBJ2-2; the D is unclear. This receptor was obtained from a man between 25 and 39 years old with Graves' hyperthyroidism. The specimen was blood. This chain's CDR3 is CSVGGAGELFF. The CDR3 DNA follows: TGCAGCGTTGGGGGTGCCGGGGAGCTGTTTTTT.